The present entry profiles one T cell receptor beta chain with its context. The sample comes from a study of blood T cells in healthy people across ages. V lost 0 bases to trimming and J lost 11 bases, with 16 bases between them. CDR1 and CDR2 (germline): DFQATT, SNEGSKA (reference sequence). This CDR3 region has 13 residues. Alongside a J-beta primer mix, a sample-barcoded 5' primer served in a second PCR lasting 7 to 11 cycles. TCRdb ran MiXCR on the 5' RACE reads and lists one entry per CDR3 protein. The repertoire holds roughly 700,000 distinct CDR3 sequences, about 34% seen once, with approximately 15% in the top ten. Each donor was a healthy Caucasian individual from Russia, aged about 6 to 90.

Specimen: blood. This sequence was found in a woman of 80 years or more in good health. The chain recombines TRBV20-1 with TRBJ2-5; D perhaps matches TRBD2 (6 bases). The CDR3 sequence: CSARDGTSNEQYF. CDR3 nucleotide sequence: TGCAGTGCTAGAGACGGGACTTCGAATGAGCAGTACTTC.